This T cell receptor beta chain appears in the sequencing data of a study of cytomegalovirus exposure and HLA in healthy donors. CDR1 and CDR2 (germline): LGHNA, YNFKEQ. With V trimmed by 1 base and J by 3 bases, 3 bases remained unmatched. The CDR3 is 15 amino acids. Study observations and caveats: The majority of TCR sequences were rare, yet some public TCRs appeared in many donors. Excluded were some V segments that proved indistinguishable, including TRBV6-2 and TRBV6-3.

Both 60 Vbeta primers and 13 Jbeta primers went into the PCR. Assay used: immunoSEQ multiplex PCR; TCRdb lists only in-frame clones, some missing. The table has approximately 140,000 clones, roughly 69% seen once. In regard to this clone: The antigen remains unidentified.

Sequencing input: PBMCs. The chain uses TRBV4-2 and TRBJ2-3; 8 nucleotides agree with TRBD1. The clonotype was recovered from a human donor in good health. CDR3 sequence: CASSQGTGTTDTQYF. The DNA of the CDR3 is TGTGCCAGCAGCCAAGGGACAGGGACTACAGATACGCAGTATTTT.